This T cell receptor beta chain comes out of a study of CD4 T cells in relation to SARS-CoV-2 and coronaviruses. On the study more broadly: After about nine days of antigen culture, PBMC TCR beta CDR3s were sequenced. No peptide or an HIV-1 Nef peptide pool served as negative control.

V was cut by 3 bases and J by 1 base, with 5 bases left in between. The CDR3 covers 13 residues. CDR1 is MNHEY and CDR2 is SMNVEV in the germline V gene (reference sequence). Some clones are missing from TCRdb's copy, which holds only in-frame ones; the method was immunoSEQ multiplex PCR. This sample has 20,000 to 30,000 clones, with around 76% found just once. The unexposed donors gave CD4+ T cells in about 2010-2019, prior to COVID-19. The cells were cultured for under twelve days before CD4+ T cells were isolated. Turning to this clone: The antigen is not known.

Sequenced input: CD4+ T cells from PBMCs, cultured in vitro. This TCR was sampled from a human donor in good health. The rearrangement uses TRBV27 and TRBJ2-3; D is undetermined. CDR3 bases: TGTGCCAGCAGTTTGAGAGGCACAGATACGCAGTATTTT. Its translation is CASSLRGTDTQYF.